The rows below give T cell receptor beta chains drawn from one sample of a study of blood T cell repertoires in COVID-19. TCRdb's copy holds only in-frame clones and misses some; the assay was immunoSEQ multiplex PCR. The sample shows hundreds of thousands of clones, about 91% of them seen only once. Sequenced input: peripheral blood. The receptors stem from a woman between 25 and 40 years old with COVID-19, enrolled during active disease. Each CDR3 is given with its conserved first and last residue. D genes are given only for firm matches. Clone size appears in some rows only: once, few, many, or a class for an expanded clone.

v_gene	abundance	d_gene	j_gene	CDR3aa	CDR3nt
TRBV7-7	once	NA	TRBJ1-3	CASSLVVAGPAPGTGNTIYF	TGTGCTAGCAGCTTGGTCGTGGCAGGCCCGGCACCCGGTACTGGAAACACCATATATTTT
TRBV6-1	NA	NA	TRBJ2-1	CASSEHRTEQFF	TGTGCCAGCAGTGAACACAGGACGGAGCAGTTCTTC
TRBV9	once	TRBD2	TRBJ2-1	CASSVGASNSGGDEQFF	TGTGCCAGCAGCGTAGGAGCCTCCAATAGCGGGGGGGATGAGCAGTTCTTC
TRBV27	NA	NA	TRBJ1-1	CASSLRAQGSTEAFF	TGTGCCAGCAGTTTAAGGGCACAGGGTAGCACTGAAGCTTTCTTT
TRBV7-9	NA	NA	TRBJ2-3	CASSSNRLVSRF	TGTGCCAGCAGCTCTAACCGACTAGTAAGCCGTTTT
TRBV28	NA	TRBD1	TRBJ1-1	CASSLWGGTEFTEAFF	TGTGCCAGCAGTTTATGGGGTGGGACAGAGTTCACTGAAGCTTTCTTT
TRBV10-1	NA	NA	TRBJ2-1	CASSEFGHHNEQFF	TGCGCCAGCAGTGAGTTTGGCCACCACAATGAGCAGTTCTTC
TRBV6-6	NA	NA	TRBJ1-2	CASTLGGTNYGYTF	TGTGCCAGCACCCTGGGGGGGACCAACTATGGCTACACCTTC
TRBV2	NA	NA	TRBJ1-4	CASSEGAVREKLFF	TGTGCCAGCAGTGAAGGAGCCGTACGGGAAAAACTGTTTTTT
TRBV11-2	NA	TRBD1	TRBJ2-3	CASSLDRGLDTQYF	TGTGCCAGCAGCTTGGACAGGGGTCTAGATACGCAGTATTTT
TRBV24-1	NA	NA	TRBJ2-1	CATSDPPGQTQRSYNEQFF	TGTGCCACCAGTGACCCACCAGGACAGACCCAGAGGTCCTACAATGAGCAGTTCTTC
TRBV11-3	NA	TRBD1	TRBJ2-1	CASSPRDRDNEQFF	TGTGCCAGCAGCCCCAGGGACAGGGACAATGAGCAGTTCTTC
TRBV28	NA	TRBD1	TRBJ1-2	CASSFWDSRPSVSTF	TGTGCCAGCAGTTTTTGGGACAGTCGGCCATCTGTGAGCACCTTC
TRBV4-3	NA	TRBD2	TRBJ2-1	CASSQDPTSGYNEQFF	TGCGCCAGCAGCCAAGATCCCACTAGCGGATACAATGAGCAGTTCTTC
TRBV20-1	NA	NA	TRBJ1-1	CSAGDFTEAFF	TGCAGTGCTGGGGACTTTACTGAAGCTTTCTTT
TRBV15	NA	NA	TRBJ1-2	CATSRDTEGSPFRNHGPTGYTF	TGTGCCACCAGCAGAGATACGGAGGGATCGCCCTTCCGTAACCATGGTCCTACGGGCTACACCTTC
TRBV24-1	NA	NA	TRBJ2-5	CATSDLRRGHYQETQYF	TGTGCCACCAGTGATTTGAGGCGGGGCCACTACCAAGAGACCCAGTACTTC
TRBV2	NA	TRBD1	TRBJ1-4	CASSGQGLTNEKLFF	TGTGCCAGCAGCGGACAGGGTCTAACTAATGAAAAACTGTTTTTT
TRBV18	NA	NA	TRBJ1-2	CASQPPGSYGYTF	TGTGCCAGTCAACCACCGGGGAGCTATGGCTACACCTTC
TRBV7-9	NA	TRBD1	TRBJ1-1	CASSRDRENTEAFF	TGTGCCAGCAGCCGGGACAGGGAGAACACTGAAGCTTTCTTT
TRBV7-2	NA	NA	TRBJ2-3	CASSLVGGAADTQYF	TGTGCCAGCAGCTTAGTGGGGGGGGCTGCAGATACGCAGTATTTT
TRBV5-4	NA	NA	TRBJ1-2	CASSWGQSPGGGYTF	TGTGCCAGCAGCTGGGGGCAGTCACCTGGGGGTGGCTACACCTTC
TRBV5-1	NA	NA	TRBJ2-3	CASSLSTSNLDTQYF	TGCGCCAGCAGCTTAAGTACTAGCAACTTAGATACGCAGTATTTT
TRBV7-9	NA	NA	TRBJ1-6	CASNLGTYNSPLHF	TGTGCCAGCAACCTTGGGACATATAATTCACCCCTCCACTTT
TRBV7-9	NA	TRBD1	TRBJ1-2	CASSLPRQGANYGYTF	TGTGCCAGCAGCTTGCCTAGGCAGGGGGCTAACTATGGCTACACCTTC
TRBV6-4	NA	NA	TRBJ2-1	CASSWDTYNEQFF	TGTGCCAGCAGTTGGGACACTTACAATGAGCAGTTCTTC
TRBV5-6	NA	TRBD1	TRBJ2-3	CASSLQDRAPDTQYF	TGTGCCAGCAGCTTGCAGGACAGGGCCCCAGATACGCAGTATTTT
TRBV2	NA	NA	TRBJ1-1	CASRGGRLNTEAFF	TGTGCCAGCAGAGGCGGAAGACTCAACACTGAAGCTTTCTTT
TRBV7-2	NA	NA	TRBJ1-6	CASSPGSPVGSPLHF	TGTGCCAGCAGCCCCGGGTCCCCCGTTGGTTCACCCCTCCACTTT
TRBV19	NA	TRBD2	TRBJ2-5	CASQGLAAIGLETQYF	TGTGCCAGCCAGGGACTAGCGGCAATTGGGTTAGAGACCCAGTACTTC
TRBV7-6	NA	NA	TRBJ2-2	CASSLVHAVNTGELFF	TGTGCCAGCAGCTTAGTTCACGCGGTGAACACCGGGGAGCTGTTTTTT
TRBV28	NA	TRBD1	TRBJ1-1	CASSAGQGRTEAFF	TGTGCCAGCAGTGCTGGACAGGGTCGCACTGAAGCTTTCTTT
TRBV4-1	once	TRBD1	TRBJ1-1	CASSHGTAVNEAFF	TGCGCCAGCAGCCACGGGACAGCCGTCAATGAAGCTTTCTTT
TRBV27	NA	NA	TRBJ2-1	CASSDLGSYNEQFF	TGTGCCAGCAGTGACTTGGGCTCCTACAATGAGCAGTTCTTC
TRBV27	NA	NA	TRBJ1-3	CASRRVPGNTIYF	TGTGCCAGCAGGAGGGTTCCTGGAAACACCATATATTTT
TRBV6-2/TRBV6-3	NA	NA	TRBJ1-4	CASSYSISGRNEKLFF	TGTGCCAGCAGTTACTCGATATCAGGGCGGAATGAAAAACTGTTTTTT
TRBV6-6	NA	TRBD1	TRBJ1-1	CASSHPGQGSVNTEAFF	TGTGCCAGCAGTCACCCGGGACAGGGGTCGGTGAACACTGAAGCTTTCTTT
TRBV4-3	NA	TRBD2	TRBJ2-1	CASSQDRLAGGYNEQFF	TGCGCCAGCAGCCAAGATCGGTTAGCGGGTGGTTACAATGAGCAGTTCTTC
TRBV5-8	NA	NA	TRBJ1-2	CASSLGPLIGRGGYTF	TGTGCCAGCAGCTTGGGACCCCTCATTGGGAGGGGAGGCTACACCTTC
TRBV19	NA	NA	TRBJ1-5	CASTLAGERQPQHF	TGTGCCAGTACTTTGGCCGGGGAGCGGCAGCCCCAGCATTTT
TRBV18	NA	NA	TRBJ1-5	CASSLQGISNQPQHF	TGTGCCAGCTCATTGCAGGGGATAAGCAATCAGCCCCAGCATTTT
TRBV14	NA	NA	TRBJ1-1	CASSPRGGWTEAFF	TGTGCCAGCAGCCCGAGGGGGGGCTGGACTGAAGCTTTCTTT
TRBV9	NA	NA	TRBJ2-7	CASSAEGILPYEQYF	TGTGCCAGCAGCGCCGAGGGTATCCTCCCCTACGAGCAGTACTTC
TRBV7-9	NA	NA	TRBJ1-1	CASSSRRLNTEAFF	TGTGCCAGCAGCTCGCGGCGTTTGAACACTGAAGCTTTCTTT